The clone carrying this TCR beta chain was seen more than once but under ten times. Its antigen is undetermined. One entry per CDR3 protein results from TCRdb running MiXCR on the RACE reads. The sample lists roughly 360,000 distinct CDR3 sequences; roughly 4.8% were seen once. The data were taken from a study of human T cells and chemical hapten exposure. About the research overall: Diphenylcyclopropenone was administered weekly to the scalp of patients throughout the roughly 24-week study.

Findings and limits, study-wide: TCRs above 1 in 1000 frequency stayed constant with DPC sensitization.

Deletions cut 4 bases from V and 2 bases from J, with 15 bases between. The CDR3 covers 15 residues. Looked up from germline, CDR1 is DFQATT and CDR2 is SNEGSKA (reference sequence). Time point reported: patch test 1, 2 weeks after DPC sensitization. Treatment indicated: therapeutic diphenylcyclopropenone sensitization with weekly scalp DPC. Alopecia patients between 18 and 70 years old and suitable for DPC were used as donors. The chain couples TRBV20-1 to TRBJ1-5; D gene uncertain. This clonotype originated in a woman aged 50 to 60 with alopecia areata. Some clones in this sample may be carry-over from other donors' samples. Sample: whole blood, taken in connection with sensitization to the hapten diphenylcyclopropenone (DPC). CDR3 sequence (DNA): TGCAGTGCTAACACTCCGGCCCTGGGCAATCAGCCCCAGCATTTT. It encodes CSANTPALGNQPQHF.